The T cell receptor (beta chain) under discussion was sequenced for a study of T cell responses to AZD1222 COVID-19 vaccine. Study observations and caveats: Two doses of AZD1222 preceded a rise in Spike-specific TCR breadth and depth.

Sequenced by immunoSEQ multiplex PCR; TCRdb stores in-frame clones only, minus some. This sample yields approximately 150,000 clones, of which approximately 90% are seen a single time; over 1.3% belongs to the top ten. V lost 5 bases to trimming and J lost 3 bases; unmatched junction nucleotides: 4. From germline, CDR1 is SGHAT and CDR2 FQNNGV. The CDR3 spans 14 residues. Concerning this clone itself: What it recognizes is unknown.

This sequence was found in an adult in good health. The chain uses TRBV11-2 and TRBJ2-1; 7 bases match TRBD1. The specimen comprised peripheral blood, sampled on day 0 of AZD1222 vaccination. The CDR3 spells CASSRQGNYNEQFF. DNA for the CDR3: TGTGCCAGCAGCCGACAGGGAAACTACAATGAGCAGTTCTTC.